These 20 T cell receptor beta chains were sequenced from one sample in a study of technical replicates of blood from several donors. Produced via immunoSEQ multiplex PCR; TCRdb's table is partial and in-frame only. Among about 83,000 clones listed, roughly 96% were seen once. Source material: T cells isolated from PBMCs. The origin of the receptors is a human donor in good health.

The CDR3 loop is CASSEQAPLHEQYF. CDR3 DNA sequence: TGCGCCAGCAGTGAGCAGGCTCCTCTGCACGAGCAGTACTTC. The chain is built from TRBV10-1 and TRBJ2-7; unclear D gene. Trimming shortened V by 2 bases and J by 5 bases, and 13 bases separated the two germline ends. Germline V CDR1 and CDR2: WNHNN, SYGVQD (reference sequence). The CDR3 is made up of 14 amino acids.

The rearrangement uses TRBV4-3 and TRBJ2-1; D is ambiguous. The CDR3 totals 16 residues. Germline loops: CDR1 LGHNA, CDR2 YSLEER. Trimming took off 0 bases at V and 6 bases at J, with 15 bases between the two ends. The CDR3 loop reads CASSQDRLPVANEQFF. In DNA, the CDR3 is TGCGCCAGCAGCCAAGACAGGCTCCCCGTCGCCAATGAGCAGTTCTTC.

The CDR3 here is CASSVEARDTQYF. In nucleotides, the CDR3 is TGTGCCAGCAGCGTAGAGGCGCGGGATACGCAGTATTTT. The chain links TRBV9 to TRBJ2-3; D is ambiguous. Between the trimmed V and J ends, which lost 0 bases and 6 bases, there was a span of 8 bases. CDR3 length: 13 residues. Germline-derived CDR1 and CDR2 are SGDLS and YYNGEE.

The rearrangement joins TRBV7-3 to TRBJ2-3, with D unresolved. The CDR3 contains 16 residues. Trimming cost V 1 base and J 2 bases, with 13 bases left between them. Per the germline V gene, CDR1 is SGHTA and CDR2 is FQGTGA. The DNA of the CDR3 is TGTGCCAGCAGCTTAAATCCCAGACTCCCCACAGATACGCAGTATTTT. Amino acids: CASSLNPRLPTDTQYF.

This clone occurred once. V and J are TRBV19 and TRBJ2-5; 7 nucleotides align to TRBD1. J lost 5 bases, V lost 2 bases, and 5 bases had no gene match. In germline, CDR1 is LNHDA, CDR2 SQIVND (reference sequence). This CDR3 region has 14 residues. DNA of the CDR3: TGTGCCAGTAGTATAAACAGGGGTTTGGAGACCCAGTACTTC. It specifies CASSINRGLETQYF.

The CDR3 nucleotides read TGTGCCAGCACCCCTACCGCGACCGGGGAGCTGTTTTTT. This translates into CASTPTATGELFF. The chain links TRBV9 to TRBJ2-2; D is ambiguous. Trimming took 6 bases from V and 5 from J, leaving 11 bases between them. CDR3 length equals 13 residues. From germline, CDR1 is SGDLS and CDR2 YYNGEE.

CDR3 in amino acids: CATSIGGLGSYEQYF. The CDR3 nucleotides read TGTGCCACCAGCATAGGGGGTCTGGGCTCCTACGAGCAGTACTTC. The rearrangement uses TRBV15 and TRBJ2-7; the D gene is possibly TRBD1 (6 bases). This CDR3 comprises 15 residues. V was clipped by 4 bases and J by 0 bases, with 13 bases between them. Per the germline V gene, CDR1 is LNHNV and CDR2 is YYDKDF (reference sequence). The full variable domain, with the rest looked up from reference TRBV15 and TRBJ2-7, is DAMVIQNPRYQVTQFGKPVTLSCSQTLNHNVMYWYQQKSSQAPKLLFHYYDKDFNNEADTPDNFQSRRPNTSFCFLDIRSPGLGDTAMYLCATSIGGLGSYEQYFGPGTRLTVT.

The chain links TRBV19 to TRBJ1-5, with TRBD1 matching over 9 bases. The CDR3 has 13 amino acids. CDR1 is LNHDA, CDR2 SQIVND, per germline (reference sequence). V gave up 9 bases and J gave up 1 base; unmatched junction bases: 1. In DNA form, the CDR3 reads TGTGCCAGCGACAGGGGGAGCAATCAGCCCCAGCATTTT. Protein sequence: CASDRGSNQPQHF.

As DNA, the CDR3 is TGTGCCATCAGCCTGGGAGGGGTGGACACCATATATTTT. Translation gives CAISLGGVDTIYF. The chain joins TRBV10-3 to TRBJ1-3; D perhaps matches TRBD1 (5 bases). V shed 6 bases and J shed 8 bases, with 14 bases lying between them. Germline CDR1 and CDR2: ENHRY and SYGVKD. This CDR3 comprises 13 residues.

This rearrangement joins TRBV27 to TRBJ1-2, with a weak D call TRBD1 (6 bases). Trimming cost V 4 bases and J 2 bases, with 14 bases left between them. Germline V gene lookup returns CDR1 MNHEY and CDR2 SMNVEV (reference sequence). The CDR3 has 15 amino acids. The CDR3 DNA follows: TGTGCCAGCAGTTCTAACAGGGTCACCAACTATGGCTACACCTTC. This codes for CASSSNRVTNYGYTF.

The chain recombines TRBV6-5 with TRBJ1-1; 9 nucleotides line up with TRBD1. This CDR3 contains 15 residues. J was trimmed by 7 bases and V by 2 bases; bases with no gene match: 8. The V gene's germline CDR1 is MNHEY and CDR2 SVGAGI. CDR3 in amino acids: CASSYPGQGSGEAFF. As DNA, the CDR3 is TGTGCCAGCAGTTACCCTGGACAGGGGAGTGGTGAAGCTTTCTTT.

The chain uses TRBV4-1 and TRBJ1-1; 7 bases match TRBD1. The CDR3 consists of 14 residues. In germline, CDR1 is MGHRA, CDR2 YSYEKL. J was trimmed by 0 bases and V by 6 bases; bases with no gene match: 4. The CDR3 DNA reads TGCGCCAGCAGGGGGACAGTTCTGAACACTGAAGCTTTCTTT. The encoded protein is CASRGTVLNTEAFF.

This clone was observed a few times. The rearrangement uses TRBV11-3 and TRBJ2-5; 12 positions match TRBD2. V shed 5 bases, J shed 1 base, and the junction held 5 bases outside the gene matches. The germline V gene has CDR1 SGHNT and CDR2 YENEEA. The CDR3 has 16 residues. Here the CDR3 reads CASSPRLAGAQETQYF. The CDR3 bases are TGTGCCAGCAGCCCTCGACTAGCGGGAGCCCAAGAGACCCAGTACTTC. The whole variable domain, remainder taken from reference TRBV11-3 and TRBJ2-5, is EAGVVQSPRYKIIEKKQPVAFWCNPISGHNTLYWYLQNLGQGPELLIRYENEEAVDDSQLPKDRFSAERLKGVDSTLKIQPAELGDSAVYLCASSPRLAGAQETQYFGPGTRLLVL.

The rearrangement links TRBV7-3 to TRBJ2-2; 12 positions agree with TRBD2. CDR3 length: 16 amino acids. V lost 5 bases and J lost 5; bases outside the gene matches: 6. Germline-derived CDR1 and CDR2 are SGHTA and FQGTGA. CDR3 amino acids: CASSLLAGGRTGELFF. The CDR3 DNA reads as TGTGCCAGCAGCCTACTAGCGGGAGGACGGACCGGGGAGCTGTTTTTT.

The chain is built from TRBV11-3 and TRBJ2-1, with 13 bases lining up with TRBD2. Germline lookup yields CDR1 SGHNT and CDR2 YENEEA. V lost 5 bases and J lost 9; bases outside the gene matches: 7. The CDR3 consists of 15 residues. CDR3 protein: CASSRTGLAGAEQFF. The CDR3 nucleotides are TGTGCCAGCAGCCGAACCGGACTAGCGGGAGCTGAGCAGTTCTTC.

The rearrangement links TRBV6-1 to TRBJ2-7; 7 nucleotides line up with TRBD1. CDR1 is MNHNS, CDR2 SASEGT, per germline. The CDR3 spans 14 residues. V lost 7 bases and J lost 2; bases outside the gene matches: 8. CDR3 amino acids: CASNWDRTPYEQYF. The CDR3 DNA sequence: TGTGCCAGCAATTGGGACAGAACCCCCTACGAGCAGTACTTC.

The J gene is TRBJ1-2, the V gene TRBV18, with 12 positions matching TRBD1. The germline CDR1 and CDR2 sequences are KGHSH and LQKENI. This CDR3 spans 14 amino acids. The junction had 7 bases not matched to a gene; V was cut back by 3 bases and J by 11 bases. The CDR3 protein is CASSPSRDRGRYTF. Written as DNA, the CDR3 is TGTGCCAGCTCACCGTCCCGGGACAGGGGGCGGTACACCTTC.

The genes are TRBV19 and TRBJ2-3; 10 bases line up with TRBD2. The germline gives CDR1 LNHDA, CDR2 SQIVND (reference sequence). V was clipped by 5 bases and J by 6 bases; unmatched bases: 5. The CDR3 spans 14 residues. CDR3 protein: CASSSLAGEDTQYF. CDR3 coding DNA: TGTGCCAGTAGTTCGCTAGCGGGAGAGGATACGCAGTATTTT.

The chain couples TRBV7-9 to TRBJ2-5, with a weak D call TRBD2 (6 bases). V was trimmed by 1 base and J by 5 bases, leaving 14 bases between them. The CDR3 has 15 residues. Germline V gives CDR1 SEHNR, CDR2 FQNEAQ (reference sequence). CDR3 sequence reads: CASSLGTSLPETQYF. Written as DNA, the CDR3 is TGTGCCAGCAGCTTAGGAACTAGCCTCCCGGAGACCCAGTACTTC.

This clone appeared a single time. V and J are TRBV6-1 and TRBJ2-7; 13 bases align to TRBD2. The CDR3 is 12 residues long. After removal of 10 bases from V and 6 bases from J, the junction contained 3 bases not matched to a gene. Germline values: CDR1 MNHNS, CDR2 SASEGT. CDR3 in amino acids: CATRLAGGEQYF. In DNA form, the CDR3 reads TGTGCCACTCGACTAGCGGGAGGCGAGCAGTACTTC.